This TCR beta chain is from a study of somatic mutations in cytotoxic T cells in rheumatoid arthritis (TCRdb year 2017). Study-wide context: A FACSAria II or Sony SH800 was used to flow-sort some V beta antibody-stained T-cell populations at nearly 100% purity, and TCRB sequencing was also done on sorted V beta1+ cells. Patient and control groups had essentially identical median ages. Whether expanded CD8+ T-cell clones in untreated, newly diagnosed rheumatoid arthritis carry somatic mutations was the study question, and clonality was characterized with TCRB deep sequencing. TCRB deep sequencing was performed for roughly 69 rheumatoid arthritis patients and roughly 20 healthy controls.

A word on this clone: Its antigen remains unidentified. There are no base qualities to consult, and no much larger clone falls within one base.

The 15 to 20 healthy controls were blood donors whose buffy coats were used; they had a median age of around 60 years (range about 21-70), and more than 45% were female. Positive magnetic bead selection on an AutoMACS was used to isolate CD4+ and CD8+ cells, with flow cytometry used to check purity. Isolation of peripheral blood mononuclear cells was done through Ficoll-Paque PLUS density gradient separation. DNA was extracted from CD4-enriched, CD8-enriched or PBMC samples with Nucleospin Tissue or Tissue XS kits and quantified with a Qubit 2.0 fluorometer. On the study overall, not on this receptor specifically: The expanded CD8+ clones had unknown antigen targets, and not appearing in virus-specific databases did not rule out that they were virus-specific. CD8+ T-cell clonality in rheumatoid arthritis patients was not significantly different from that in age-matched healthy controls. The slight underrepresentation of TRBV07 in patients was not corrected for multiple comparisons. In 8 out of 65 patients, more than 20% of CD8+ cells belonged to the largest CD8+ clone, while several identical CD8+ TCRB sequences were shared between blood and synovial fluid. An increase of CD8+ clonality with age was seen in patients (Spearman r ~ 0.45) but not in healthy controls.

Relative to germline, V is 1 base shorter and J is 1 base shorter, with 10 bases between their ends. In the germline V gene, CDR1 corresponds to MDHEN and CDR2 to SYDVKM. CDR3 length: 16 amino acids, cysteine to phenylalanine. CDR3 DNA is the only sequence kept; it has 48 bases, read in frame from the first base. Genomic DNA underwent TCRB CDR3 sequencing using the immunoSEQ assay. Under the source paper's analysis protocol: Nothing other than productive TCRB rearrangements was included in the analyses. Defining a clone by its unique TCRB CDR3 sequence, the study calculated clonality as a productive clonality index derived from Shannon entropy. The template counts of each clone relative to the total templates per sample were used to calculate repertoire overlap between two samples. A correlation with a Spearman r of roughly 0.6 was found between V-gene usage by flow cytometry and V-gene usage by TCRB sequencing. The table comes from immuneACCESS by way of TCRdb, which keeps in-frame sequences with V and J called. Part of the clones is missing from these tables; in studies checked, under half for an unresolved V gene and the rest for unknown reasons. That table furnishes V, J and clone size, whereas the DNA furnished D and trimming. This sample holds approximately 12,000 clones; around 74% were observed only once. The ten largest clones add up to 11% of the sample.

The rearrangement joined TRBV28 to TRBJ2-2, with an unclear D gene assignment. This sequence was found in a woman aged 40 to 50 in good health. Sequenced: CD8+ T cells sorted from blood. The CDR3 has the sequence CASSLLLLGNTGELFF. The DNA sequence reads TGTGCCAGCAGTTTATTGCTTCTGGGGAACACCGGGGAGCTGTTTTTT.